The T cell receptor (beta chain) under discussion was sequenced for a study of Ad26.COV2.S vaccination and SARS-CoV-2 variants. Stated treatment: about 20 received Ad26.COV2.S at low or high dose, single or two shots; 5 received placebo; per-sample allocation not given. Samples were taken on day 63 after the first vaccine or placebo injection. Clones were read by immunoSEQ multiplex PCR, and TCRdb kept only the in-frame ones, dropping some. The data hold 430,000 or so clones, with 90% observed a single time. CDR3 length equals 17 residues. Germline V gives CDR1 LGHDT, CDR2 YNNKEL (reference sequence). V lost 4 bases and J lost 4; bases outside the gene matches: 9.

This specimen consisted of peripheral blood, obtained in a trial of Ad26.COV2.S vaccine versus placebo. The receptor was derived from a person aged 18 to 59 who received the Ad26.COV2.S COVID-19 vaccine or a placebo. The V call is TRBV3-1 (or the pseudogene TRBV3-2), the J call TRBJ2-5; 13 nucleotides line up with TRBD2. The CDR3, as DNA: TGTGCCAGCAGCCCCCCCGGGACTAGCGGGATGGGAGAGACCCAGTACTTC. The encoded protein is CASSPPGTSGMGETQYF.